The clone carrying this T cell receptor beta chain showed up many times. The antigen is undetermined. The germline CDR1 and CDR2 sequences are MNHEY and SVGAGI. The V gene lost 0 bases and the J gene lost 9 bases, with 3 bases spanning the gap. The CDR3 covers 11 residues. With template switching, a universal primer site was added, and the cDNA carried unique molecular identifiers. TCRdb processed the 5' RACE reads anew with MiXCR; each CDR3 protein has one entry. Of approximately 690,000 distinct CDR3 sequences in the sample, around 6% were seen once. The data are from a study of identical twins. The study's findings and limits: Carriage of fewer insertions was seen in abundant cord blood beta clonotypes, whereas memory repertoires showed none. Some out-of-frame alpha sequences were shared by twins, and these showed excess low generation probability.

The material sequenced was naive T cells sorted from blood. V gene TRBV6-5 combines with J gene TRBJ2-1, with D unclear. The receptor comes from a man in his late teens or twenties in good health. This CDR3 is CASSYSTEQFF. The CDR3, as DNA: TGTGCCAGCAGTTACTCGACTGAGCAGTTCTTC.